This TCR beta chain was sequenced during a study of T cell clonotyping in hematopoietic cell transplantation. Study outcomes and limitations: Graft donor and pretransplant recipient Inverse Simpson Index values predicted broader posttransplant TCR diversity. Recipient TCR diversity dropped after transplant; expanded clonotypes rose from day 30 to 180. CD4 and CD8 repertoire contributions could not be separated without sorting.

Worth noting for this clone: The antigen remains undetermined.

CDR1 is SGDLS and CDR2 is YYNGEE in the germline V gene. The CDR3 runs to 13 residues. V dropped 6 bases and J dropped 3 bases, with 13 bases sitting between them. The assay was immunoSEQ multiplex PCR, and TCRdb's table has in-frame clones only and misses some. The table records about 29,000 clones, around 90% of them present only once. Sequencing used PBMCs, obtained 100 days after allogeneic stem cell transplant. The chain is built from TRBV9 and TRBJ2-7, with TRBD1 as a possible D gene (6 bases). The sequence derives from a female patient in her fifties or sixties who had an allogeneic stem cell transplant from a related donor, so the T cells may come from the graft donor. Some clones in this sample may be carry-over from other donors' samples. CDR3 bases: TGTGCCAGCAATTCGGAACAGGGCTACGAGCAGTACTTC. Translation: CASNSEQGYEQYF. The full variable domain, with the rest looked up from reference TRBV9 and TRBJ2-7, is DSGVTQTPKHLITATGQRVTLRCSPRSGDLSVYWYQQSLDQGLQFLIQYYNGEERAKGNILERFSAQQFPDLHSELNLSSLELGDSALYFCASNSEQGYEQYFGPGTRLTVT.